What follows is one TCR beta chain and its context. Its specificity is not known. Noted time point: patch test 1, 2 weeks after DPC sensitization. Treatment in this sample: therapeutic diphenylcyclopropenone sensitization with weekly scalp DPC. The entry originates in a study of human T cells and chemical hapten exposure. Study context: The sensitizing agent was 2% DPC, placed on about 2 cm by about 2 cm of upper inner arm skin. Study conclusions and caveats: Large CDR3 similarity clusters arose significantly more often from expanded TCRs than from controls.

Attachment of unique molecular identifiers to individual cDNA molecules was performed in the library. TCRdb reanalysed the RACE reads using MiXCR and keeps one entry per CDR3 protein. This table holds roughly 120,000 distinct CDR3 sequences, around 10% found once. After removal of 4 bases from V and 3 bases from J, the junction contained 4 bases not matched to a gene. Germline assignment: CDR1 LGHNA and CDR2 YNFKEQ. CDR3 size: 15 residues. This receptor was identified in a woman in her forties or fifties with alopecia areata. Some clones in this sample may be carry-over from other donors' samples. Sample: whole blood, taken in connection with sensitization to the hapten diphenylcyclopropenone (DPC). The chain recombines TRBV4-2 with TRBJ2-7; 12 bases fit TRBD2. For the CDR3, the DNA is TGTGCCAGCAGCCTTCGACTAGCGGGGGACTACGAGCAGTACTTC. This gives the protein CASSLRLAGDYEQYF.